The 25 T cell receptor beta chains reported below all come from one sample, sequenced in a study of cytomegalovirus exposure and HLA in healthy donors. Repertoires were generated with immunoSEQ multiplex PCR, while TCRdb's copy carries only in-frame clones and drops some. The sample carries 100,000 to 150,000 clones, just under 95% recorded once. The sequencing sample was made of PBMCs. These receptors were obtained from a woman aged 18-29 years in good health and CMV-seronegative.

This clone has a handful of counts. V gene TRBV2 combines with J gene TRBJ1-1; the match to TRBD1 covers 9 bases. With V trimmed by 2 bases and J by 1 base, 2 bases remained unmatched. Per germline, CDR1 SNHLY and CDR2 FYNNEI. The CDR3 runs to 15 residues. CDR3 region: CASSELGQGNTEAFF. CDR3 DNA sequence: TGTGCCAGCAGTGAATTGGGACAGGGGAACACTGAAGCTTTCTTT.

The chain is built from TRBV30 and TRBJ2-3; no clear D gene. V lost 0 bases and J 2 bases, leaving 9 bases between the germline ends. This CDR3 is 14 amino acids long. Per the germline V gene, CDR1 is GTSNPN and CDR2 is SVGIG (reference sequence). In DNA form, the CDR3 reads TGTGCCTGGAGTGTTAAGCCCTACACAGATACGCAGTATTTT. This translates into CAWSVKPYTDTQYF. The whole variable domain, remainder taken from reference TRBV30 and TRBJ2-3, is SQTIHQWPATLVQPVGSPLSLECTVEGTSNPNLYWYRQAAGRGLQLLFYSVGIGQISSEVPQNLSASRPQDRQFILSSKKLLLSDSGFYLCAWSVKPYTDTQYFGPGTRLTVL.

This chain links TRBV11-2 with TRBJ2-3, with 10 bases matching TRBD1. The germline V gene has CDR1 SGHAT and CDR2 FQNNGV. Losses at the gene ends were 0 bases for V and 4 bases for J; bases not matched to a gene: 7. This CDR3 has 17 residues. CDR3 sequence (DNA): TGTGCCAGCAGCTTAGATACCGACAGGGGGCGGGCAGATACGCAGTATTTT. Translation gives CASSLDTDRGRADTQYF.

The chain uses TRBV6-5 and TRBJ2-3; D gene ambiguous. Germline V CDR1 and CDR2: MNHEY, SVGAGI. V gave up 0 bases and J gave up 0 bases, with 10 bases separating them. The CDR3 runs to 16 residues. The CDR3: CASSYSASFSTDTQYF. For the CDR3, the DNA is TGTGCCAGCAGTTACTCGGCTTCCTTTAGCACAGATACGCAGTATTTT.

The genes are TRBV7-3 and TRBJ1-5; no clear D. The CDR3 runs to 13 residues. Per germline, CDR1 SGHTA and CDR2 FQGTGA. Trimming removed 5 bases from V and 7 bases from J, with 12 bases in between. CDR3 sequence (DNA): TGTGCCAGCAGCCAACCGCTGCGGCAGCCCCAGCATTTT. It specifies CASSQPLRQPQHF.

This chain uses TRBV6-6 with TRBJ1-5; possible D gene TRBD1, 6 bases. Looked up from germline, CDR1 is MNHNY and CDR2 is SVGAGI (reference sequence). The CDR3 has 14 amino acids. Trimming took 8 bases from V and 5 from J, leaving 16 bases between them. The CDR3 reads CASHLREGDQPQHF. As DNA, the CDR3 is TGTGCCAGCCATTTAAGGGAGGGGGATCAGCCCCAGCATTTT.

The V gene is TRBV28, the J gene TRBJ1-1; D perhaps matches TRBD1 (5 bases). This CDR3 comprises 14 residues. With 6 bases removed from V and 0 bases from J, the gap between germline ends came to 11 bases. Germline V gene data show CDR1 as MDHEN and CDR2 as SYDVKM. CDR3 in amino acids: CASRVGHLNTEAFF. CDR3 nucleotide sequence: TGTGCCAGCAGAGTCGGACACTTGAACACTGAAGCTTTCTTT.

In DNA, the CDR3 is TGCGCCAGCAGCTTGGGGACAGGGTCGGGCACTGAAGCTTTCTTT. Protein sequence: CASSLGTGSGTEAFF. V is TRBV5-1 and J is TRBJ1-1, with 8 positions matching TRBD1. The V gene's germline CDR1 is SGHRS and CDR2 YFSETQ. With 0 bases clipped from V and 4 bases from J, the junction kept 5 bases outside the gene matches. This CDR3 is built from 15 residues.

V usage is TRBV2 and J usage is TRBJ2-1, with TRBD1 matching 8 bases. The CDR3 length is 18 residues. The V gene end was trimmed by 8 bases and the J gene end by 0 bases; junction bases not matched to a gene: 15. Germline lookup yields CDR1 SNHLY and CDR2 FYNNEI. The DNA of the CDR3 is TGTGCCAGCTCCGGGGTGGGAACAGGGGGTAGCTCCTACAATGAGCAGTTCTTC. Residues: CASSGVGTGGSSYNEQFF.

The chain is built from TRBV5-4 and TRBJ2-3, with unresolved D. V lost 3 bases to trimming and J lost 2 bases, with 4 bases between them. The CDR3 is 12 residues long. CDR1 SGHNT and CDR2 YYREEE come from the germline V gene (reference sequence). DNA of the CDR3: TGTGCCAGCAGCTCTCCCACAGATACGCAGTATTTT. Translating gives CASSSPTDTQYF.

This chain links TRBV15 with TRBJ1-2, with a tentative D call TRBD1 (6 bases). The CDR3 runs to 14 residues. CDR1 is LNHNV, CDR2 YYDKDF, per germline (reference sequence). The V and J ends lost 0 bases and 4 bases respectively, with 9 bases between them. The CDR3 loop reads CATSRDDRLYGYTF. The CDR3 coding sequence is TGTGCCACCAGCAGAGACGACAGGCTCTATGGCTACACCTTC.

This clone was seen just once. This chain uses TRBV19 with TRBJ2-1; 9 nucleotides agree with TRBD1. This CDR3 region has 15 residues. Germline-derived CDR1 and CDR2 are LNHDA and SQIVND (reference sequence). V gave up 5 bases and J gave up 7 bases; unmatched junction bases: 9. The CDR3 here is CASSPTGTGTNEQFF. DNA for the CDR3: TGTGCCAGTAGTCCAACCGGGACAGGGACGAATGAGCAGTTCTTC.

This clone was detected once. J is TRBJ1-6 and V is TRBV5-7, with D unclear. TRBV5-7 is assigned to the ORF class and has an uncertain function. The CDR3 contains 12 residues. Trimming shortened V by 4 bases and J by 10 bases, and 9 bases separated the two germline ends. The CDR3 bases are TGTGCCAGCAGCAGAAAACAGTCACCCCTCCACTTT. Its protein product is CASSRKQSPLHF.

This clone was detected only once. The gene calls are TRBV5-1 and TRBJ2-7; 7 nucleotides match TRBD2. The length of the CDR3 is 15 residues. CDR1 is SGHRS, CDR2 YFSETQ, per germline. After removal of 4 bases from V and 5 bases from J, the junction contained 12 bases not matched to a gene. The CDR3 DNA follows: TGCGCCAGCAGCCAAGAAGTGGGAGGGGCCGACGAGCAGTACTTC. This gives the protein CASSQEVGGADEQYF.

The V and J genes are TRBV5-6 and TRBJ2-5; 8 bases match TRBD2. The CDR3 has 15 residues. Germline V gene lookup returns CDR1 SGHDT and CDR2 YYEEEE. V lost 1 base to trimming and J lost 7 bases; unmatched junction nucleotides: 9. In DNA, the CDR3 is TGTGCCAGCAGCTTGTCTGTGGGACTAGAGGGGACCCAGTACTTC. It encodes CASSLSVGLEGTQYF.

In its sample, this clone was seen once. The genes are TRBV19 and TRBJ1-5, with 7 bases identical to TRBD1. This CDR3 spans 15 amino acids. After removal of 3 bases from V and 7 bases from J, the junction contained 9 bases not matched to a gene. Germline V gives CDR1 LNHDA, CDR2 SQIVND (reference sequence). CDR3 DNA: TGTGCCAGTAGTATCGTATCAGGGGGAAGGCAGCCCCAGCATTTT. This sequence encodes CASSIVSGGRQPQHF.

The V gene is TRBV6-5, the J gene TRBJ1-1, with 11 bases lining up with TRBD1. Trimming cost V 6 bases and J 5 bases; bases outside gene matches: 5. Looked up from germline, CDR1 is MNHEY and CDR2 is SVGAGI. The CDR3 loop spans 14 amino acids. Here the CDR3 DNA reads TGTGCCAGCAGAAGGGACAGGGGGTGGACTGAAGCTTTCTTT. Its translation is CASRRDRGWTEAFF.

In this sample, this clone turned up once. The CDR3 sequence: CASSPDRTSTDTQYF. As DNA, the CDR3 is TGTGCCAGCTCTCCGGACAGGACTAGCACAGATACGCAGTATTTT. This chain joins TRBV18 and TRBJ2-3, with TRBD1 matching 7 bases. Unmatched junction bases numbered 6, after V lost 6 bases and J lost 0 bases. The CDR3 has 15 residues. Germline values: CDR1 KGHSH, CDR2 LQKENI.

Written as DNA, the CDR3 is TGTGCCAGCAGTCCTCTCGGGAGTGAGGAGACCCAGTACTTC. Translating it yields CASSPLGSEETQYF. The chain has TRBV27 and TRBJ2-5; a weak D match, TRBD2 (6 bases). CDR1 and CDR2 from the germline V gene are MNHEY and SMNVEV (reference sequence). The V and J ends lost 5 bases and 5 bases respectively, with 15 bases between them. This CDR3 has 14 amino acids.

This chain uses TRBV5-6 with TRBJ1-4, with D perhaps TRBD1 (5 bases). Germline loops: CDR1 SGHDT, CDR2 YYEEEE. Trimming removed 3 bases from V and 0 bases from J, with 15 bases in between. There are 17 residues in the CDR3. DNA of the CDR3: TGTGCCAGCAGCTCCACGACAGAAACCTCAACTAATGAAAAACTGTTTTTT. It specifies CASSSTTETSTNEKLFF.

This clone was recorded a few times. The chain couples TRBV4-1 to TRBJ2-7; 11 positions agree with TRBD2. V was clipped by 1 base and J by 4 bases; unmatched bases: 3. This CDR3 spans 15 amino acids. Per germline, CDR1 MGHRA and CDR2 YSYEKL. As DNA, the CDR3 is TGCGCCAGCAGCCAAGGACTAGCGGGACCTTACGAGCAGTACTTC. Amino acid sequence: CASSQGLAGPYEQYF.

The gene calls are TRBV28 and TRBJ1-5; possible D gene TRBD1, 5 bases. Trimming removed 7 bases from V and 6 bases from J, with 16 bases in between. The CDR3 spans 14 residues. The V gene's germline CDR1 is MDHEN and CDR2 SYDVKM. For the CDR3, the DNA is TGTGCCAGCACCGGGGCGGGGGTTGGTCAGCCCCAGCATTTT. Translation gives CASTGAGVGQPQHF.

The chain carries TRBV9 and TRBJ2-1; TRBD2 matches 11 bases. V lost 4 bases, J lost 8 bases, and 8 bases stayed unmatched. From germline, CDR1 is SGDLS and CDR2 YYNGEE. The CDR3 runs to 15 residues. The CDR3 region has the DNA TGTGCCAGCAGCCCCCGACTAGCGGGACCGCATGAGCAGTTCTTC. Translated, it gives CASSPRLAGPHEQFF.

This chain connects TRBV7-6 to TRBJ2-3; possible D gene TRBD1, 6 bases. The germline V and J ends were trimmed by 5 bases and 4 bases, with 16 bases remaining between them. This CDR3 is built from 15 residues. CDR1 and CDR2 from the germline V gene are SGHVS and FNYEAQ. DNA of the CDR3: TGTGCCAGCAGCGCCAGGGGTGGAGGCTCAGATACGCAGTATTTT. It codes for CASSARGGGSDTQYF. The full variable domain, in which reference TRBV7-6 and TRBJ2-3 provide the parts outside the CDR3, is GAGVSQSPRYKVTKRGQDVALRCDPISGHVSLYWYRQALGQGPEFLTYFNYEAQQDKSGLPNDRFSAERPEGSISTLTIQRTEQRDSAMYRCASSARGGGSDTQYFGPGTRLTVL.

Notes on this clone: In the same sample, other DNA sequences code for this CDR3. The V call is TRBV9, the J call TRBJ2-5; TRBD2 agrees at 13 bases. This CDR3 has 15 amino acids. From germline, CDR1 is SGDLS and CDR2 YYNGEE. The ends lost 5 bases at V and 4 bases at J; junction bases unmatched: 5. The CDR3 nucleotides are TGTGCCAGCAGTACTAGCGGGGGGGCTGGAGAGACCCAGTACTTC. This encodes CASSTSGGAGETQYF.